A selection of T cell receptor beta chains follows, all from one sample in a study of T-cell reconstitution after alpha-beta-depleted transplantation in children. From the PCR reads, TCRdb called clonotypes with MiXCR, one entry per CDR3 protein. Of fewer than 400,000 distinct CDR3 sequences listed, more than 20% were seen once; the top ten hold approximately 9.9%. The source was PBMCs, mostly from graft donor cells, collected 180 days after TCRalphabeta/CD19-depleted stem cell transplant. Receptors were obtained from a male patient aged 10 to 17 who had a stem cell transplant for acute lymphoblastic leukemia, so the T cells may come from the graft donor. The CDR3 runs from the conserved cysteine through the conserved F or W. The D gene is left open where the match is weak. Size tells how often a clone was seen (once, few, many) or the class of an expanded clone, and some rows leave it out.

D gene: NA
J gene: TRBJ1-6
V gene: TRBV4-1
clone size: NA
CDR3 protein: CASSLRQGPYNSPLHF
CDR3 DNA: TGCGCCAGCAGCCTACGTCAGGGCCCCTATAATTCACCCCTCCACTTT

D gene: NA
J gene: TRBJ2-5
V gene: TRBV24-1
clone size: few
CDR3 protein: CATSTGRGVLETQYF
CDR3 DNA: TGTGCCACCAGTACGGGCAGGGGTGTCTTGGAGACCCAGTACTTC

D gene: NA
J gene: TRBJ2-5
V gene: TRBV6-1
clone size: NA
CDR3 protein: CASSPPLGETQYF
CDR3 DNA: TGTGCCAGCAGCCCGCCCCTGGGAGAGACCCAGTACTTC

D gene: TRBD1
J gene: TRBJ1-2
V gene: TRBV9
clone size: few
CDR3 protein: CASSYRGPRYGYTF
CDR3 DNA: TGTGCCAGCAGCTACAGGGGGCCTCGCTATGGCTACACCTTC

D gene: NA
J gene: TRBJ1-5
V gene: TRBV4-1
clone size: NA
CDR3 protein: CASSQPSGGPSQPQHF
CDR3 DNA: TGCGCCAGCAGCCAACCAAGCGGGGGGCCTAGTCAGCCCCAGCATTTT

D gene: TRBD1
J gene: TRBJ2-2
V gene: TRBV24-1
clone size: few
CDR3 protein: CATSRTSGTGPGRATGELFF
CDR3 DNA: TGTGCCACCAGCAGGACCTCTGGGACAGGGCCTGGGAGGGCCACCGGGGAGCTGTTTTTT

D gene: NA
J gene: TRBJ2-7
V gene: TRBV5-1
clone size: NA
CDR3 protein: CASSPGSAPYEQYF
CDR3 DNA: TGCGCCAGCAGCCCCGGTTCGGCTCCCTACGAGCAGTACTTC

D gene: NA
J gene: TRBJ2-7
V gene: TRBV18
clone size: many
CDR3 protein: CASSPRDYEQYF
CDR3 DNA: TGTGCCAGCTCACCCCGAGACTACGAGCAGTACTTC

D gene: TRBD1
J gene: TRBJ2-5
V gene: TRBV7-9
clone size: NA
CDR3 protein: CASSHGQGSPQETQYF
CDR3 DNA: TGTGCCAGCAGCCACGGACAGGGGTCCCCGCAAGAGACCCAGTACTTC

D gene: NA
J gene: TRBJ2-1
V gene: TRBV11-2
clone size: NA
CDR3 protein: CASSLSLAAPYNEQFF
CDR3 DNA: TGTGCCAGCAGCTTAAGCCTGGCGGCTCCCTACAATGAGCAGTTCTTC

D gene: TRBD1
J gene: TRBJ2-3
V gene: TRBV5-1
clone size: NA
CDR3 protein: CASTGQGTRTITDTQYF
CDR3 DNA: TGCGCCAGCACGGGACAGGGGACTCGGACGATCACAGATACGCAGTATTTT

D gene: NA
J gene: TRBJ2-1
V gene: TRBV12-3/TRBV12-4
clone size: NA
CDR3 protein: CASHTVDSADEQFF
CDR3 DNA: TGTGCCAGCCACACCGTGGACTCGGCCGATGAGCAGTTCTTC

D gene: NA
J gene: TRBJ1-1
V gene: TRBV21-1
clone size: NA
CDR3 protein: CASSPKGQGEDTEAFF
CDR3 DNA: TGTGCCAGCAGCCCGAAGGGACAGGGTGAGGACACTGAAGCTTTCTTT

D gene: NA
J gene: TRBJ1-2
V gene: TRBV7-9
clone size: few
CDR3 protein: CASSLVRTGNYGYTF
CDR3 DNA: TGTGCCAGCAGCTTAGTTAGGACGGGGAACTATGGCTACACCTTC

D gene: TRBD2
J gene: TRBJ2-3
V gene: TRBV15
clone size: NA
CDR3 protein: CATSRELAGDTDTQYF
CDR3 DNA: TGTGCCACCAGCAGGGAACTAGCGGGAGACACAGATACGCAGTATTTT

D gene: NA
J gene: TRBJ2-7
V gene: TRBV11-2
clone size: NA
CDR3 protein: CASSLGVGTYEQYF
CDR3 DNA: TGTGCCAGCAGCTTAGGGGTCGGAACCTACGAGCAGTACTTC

D gene: TRBD2
J gene: TRBJ2-7
V gene: TRBV12-3/TRBV12-4
clone size: NA
CDR3 protein: CASSPILAGAYEQYF
CDR3 DNA: TGTGCCAGCAGTCCCATACTAGCGGGGGCCTACGAGCAGTACTTC

D gene: NA
J gene: TRBJ1-2
V gene: TRBV5-5
clone size: NA
CDR3 protein: CASSLERKGNYGYTF
CDR3 DNA: TGTGCCAGCAGCTTAGAAAGGAAGGGTAACTATGGCTACACCTTC

D gene: NA
J gene: TRBJ1-1
V gene: TRBV27
clone size: NA
CDR3 protein: CASSSPLGYTEAFF
CDR3 DNA: TGTGCCAGCAGTTCCCCCCTGGGGTACACTGAAGCTTTCTTT

D gene: TRBD2
J gene: TRBJ2-7
V gene: TRBV20-1
clone size: NA
CDR3 protein: CSASGGRAVYEQYF
CDR3 DNA: TGCAGCGCTAGCGGCGGGAGGGCCGTTTACGAGCAGTACTTC

D gene: NA
J gene: TRBJ2-3
V gene: TRBV5-5
clone size: many
CDR3 protein: CASSLGQLTDTQYF
CDR3 DNA: TGTGCCAGCAGCTTGGGACAGCTCACAGATACGCAGTATTTT

D gene: NA
J gene: TRBJ1-6
V gene: TRBV6-1
clone size: few
CDR3 protein: CASSPQPFYSPLHF
CDR3 DNA: TGTGCCAGCAGTCCACAGCCGTTTTATTCACCCCTCCACTTT

D gene: NA
J gene: TRBJ2-7
V gene: TRBV21-1
clone size: NA
CDR3 protein: CASSKDGGGSYEQYF
CDR3 DNA: TGTGCCAGCAGCAAAGACGGAGGCGGGTCCTACGAGCAGTACTTC

D gene: NA
J gene: TRBJ2-1
V gene: TRBV18
clone size: NA
CDR3 protein: CASSLPTRTVYNEQFF
CDR3 DNA: TGTGCCAGCTCACTCCCCACCCGGACCGTTTACAATGAGCAGTTCTTC

D gene: TRBD2
J gene: TRBJ2-1
V gene: TRBV7-6
clone size: NA
CDR3 protein: CASTQRASGLNEQFF
CDR3 DNA: TGTGCCAGCACCCAGAGGGCTAGCGGGCTTAATGAGCAGTTCTTC

D gene: TRBD2
J gene: TRBJ2-2
V gene: TRBV13
clone size: NA
CDR3 protein: CASSSGGSGELFF
CDR3 DNA: TGTGCCAGCAGTTCGGGAGGGTCCGGGGAGCTGTTTTTT

D gene: NA
J gene: TRBJ1-3
V gene: TRBV29-1
clone size: few
CDR3 protein: CSVEGGSDVDTIYF
CDR3 DNA: TGCAGCGTTGAAGGAGGCTCGGACGTAGACACCATATATTTT

D gene: NA
J gene: TRBJ2-1
V gene: TRBV19
clone size: few
CDR3 protein: CASSTLLTLSYNEQFF
CDR3 DNA: TGTGCCAGTAGTACTCTACTAACCCTCTCCTACAATGAGCAGTTCTTC

D gene: NA
J gene: TRBJ2-7
V gene: TRBV10-3
clone size: few
CDR3 protein: CAISETEGLAAYEQYF
CDR3 DNA: TGTGCCATCAGTGAGACCGAGGGGCTCGCCGCCTACGAGCAGTACTTC

D gene: TRBD1
J gene: TRBJ1-6
V gene: TRBV7-8
clone size: NA
CDR3 protein: CASRWTGGYSPLHF
CDR3 DNA: TGTGCCAGCAGATGGACAGGGGGGTATTCACCCCTCCACTTT

D gene: TRBD1
J gene: TRBJ1-6
V gene: TRBV7-9
clone size: few
CDR3 protein: CASSLRQGGTLHF
CDR3 DNA: TGTGCCAGCAGCTTACGACAGGGAGGGACCCTCCACTTT

D gene: NA
J gene: TRBJ2-5
V gene: TRBV12-3/TRBV12-4
clone size: few
CDR3 protein: CASSLPGLTQYF
CDR3 DNA: TGTGCCAGCAGTTTGCCAGGGTTGACCCAGTACTTC

D gene: NA
J gene: TRBJ2-1
V gene: TRBV2
clone size: NA
CDR3 protein: CASSEATPNEQFF
CDR3 DNA: TGTGCCAGCAGTGAAGCCACCCCCAATGAGCAGTTCTTC

D gene: TRBD1
J gene: TRBJ2-5
V gene: TRBV7-9
clone size: few
CDR3 protein: CASSPDRVGETQYF
CDR3 DNA: TGTGCCAGCAGCCCCGACAGGGTGGGAGAGACCCAGTACTTC

D gene: TRBD2
J gene: TRBJ2-7
V gene: TRBV20-1
clone size: NA
CDR3 protein: CSARDQGGRSYEQYF
CDR3 DNA: TGCAGTGCTAGAGATCAGGGCGGGAGATCCTACGAGCAGTACTTC

D gene: NA
J gene: TRBJ2-1
V gene: TRBV6-2/TRBV6-3
clone size: NA
CDR3 protein: CASTRPGNEQFF
CDR3 DNA: TGTGCCAGCACCCGCCCGGGGAATGAGCAGTTCTTC

D gene: TRBD1
J gene: TRBJ2-1
V gene: TRBV3-1
clone size: few
CDR3 protein: CASSPGQGGYNEQFF
CDR3 DNA: TGTGCCAGCAGCCCGGGACAGGGGGGGTACAATGAGCAGTTCTTC

D gene: NA
J gene: TRBJ1-1
V gene: TRBV18
clone size: NA
CDR3 protein: CASSPRARGNTEAFF
CDR3 DNA: TGTGCCAGCTCCCCGCGGGCCAGGGGGAACACTGAAGCTTTCTTT

D gene: NA
J gene: TRBJ1-5
V gene: TRBV29-1
clone size: NA
CDR3 protein: CSGGNNNQPQHF
CDR3 DNA: TGCAGCGGAGGGAATAATAATCAGCCCCAGCATTTT

D gene: NA
J gene: TRBJ2-5
V gene: TRBV20-1
clone size: NA
CDR3 protein: CSAKALMETQYF
CDR3 DNA: TGCAGTGCTAAGGCCCTTATGGAGACCCAGTACTTC

D gene: TRBD1
J gene: TRBJ2-4
V gene: TRBV12-3/TRBV12-4
clone size: NA
CDR3 protein: CASSWTGLKNIQYF
CDR3 DNA: TGTGCCAGCAGTTGGACAGGCCTCAAAAACATTCAGTACTTC

D gene: NA
J gene: TRBJ2-5
V gene: TRBV13
clone size: few
CDR3 protein: CASSFRERETQYF
CDR3 DNA: TGTGCCAGCAGCTTCCGGGAGCGAGAGACCCAGTACTTC

D gene: TRBD2
J gene: TRBJ2-5
V gene: TRBV5-1
clone size: NA
CDR3 protein: CASSLVGGVETQYF
CDR3 DNA: TGCGCCAGCAGCTTGGTTGGGGGGGTAGAGACCCAGTACTTC

D gene: NA
J gene: TRBJ1-1
V gene: TRBV6-1
clone size: few
CDR3 protein: CASSELGGADTEAFF
CDR3 DNA: TGTGCCAGCAGTGAGCTCGGGGGCGCGGACACTGAAGCTTTCTTT